This T cell receptor (beta chain) was retrieved from a study of T cell responses to AZD1222 COVID-19 vaccine. Some clones are missing from TCRdb's copy, which holds only in-frame ones; the method was immunoSEQ multiplex PCR. The sample holds over 70,000 clones, approximately 81% seen once. Notes on this clone: What it binds is unknown.

Regarding the study as a whole: There were vaccine-associated CD4 TCRs across spike, dominant at 160-218 and 743-854. Clonal diversity was possibly underestimated; the donors were predominantly white British and more often female. Baseline serostatus was positive in only a handful of AZD1222 recipients. Two doses of AZD1222 preceded a rise in Spike-specific TCR breadth and depth.

Germline trimming cut 2 bases from V and 4 bases from J; bases unmatched to any gene: 8. Germline CDR1 reads MNHEY; CDR2 reads SVGAGI. This CDR3 spans 16 amino acids. This TCR was recovered from an adult in good health. The material was peripheral blood, obtained on day 0 of AZD1222 vaccination. The chain combines TRBV6-5 with TRBJ1-2; 9 positions match TRBD1. CDR3 amino acids: CASSYVGTGYGYGYTF. As DNA, the CDR3 is TGTGCCAGCAGTTACGTCGGGACAGGGTATGGCTATGGCTACACCTTC.